A selection of T cell receptor beta chains follows, all from one sample in a study of blood T cell repertoires in COVID-19. Profiling relied on immunoSEQ multiplex PCR, and the TCRdb table lists in-frame clones only, not all of them. The data contain 72,000 or so clones, over 75% of them singletons. Sequencing used peripheral blood. The receptor set was obtained from a man aged 50 to 60 with active COVID-19. CDR3s include the opening cysteine and the closing phenylalanine or tryptophan. A D gene is named only where the DNA matches it firmly. Size is omitted from some rows. Given values are once, few, many or a class for expanded clones.

abundance	v_gene	j_gene	d_gene	CDR3nt	CDR3aa
.	TRBV7-2	TRBJ1-2	TRBD1	TGTGCCAGCAGCTTAATCTGGGACAGTAACTATGGCTACACCTTC	CASSLIWDSNYGYTF
.	TRBV5-6	TRBJ2-7	.	TGTGCCAGCAGCTACTCGGGGAGCTACGAGCAGTACTTC	CASSYSGSYEQYF
.	TRBV5-1	TRBJ1-3	TRBD1	TGCGCCAGCACACTGACAGGGGGCTCTGGAAACACCATATATTTT	CASTLTGGSGNTIYF
few	TRBV7-2	TRBJ1-2	.	TGTGCCAGCAGCTTAGACAAGTCAGGGCGTCGCTACACCTTC	CASSLDKSGRRYTF
.	TRBV19	TRBJ2-6	.	TGTGCCAGTAGGCCCCGGGGGGGGGCCAACGTCCTGACTTTC	CASRPRGGANVLTF
.	TRBV7-9	TRBJ2-7	.	TGTGCCAGCAGCCGGGAGTCCGAGCAGTACTTC	CASSRESEQYF
.	TRBV20-1	TRBJ1-1	.	TGCAGTGCCCGGGGGAACACTGAAGCTTTCTTT	CSARGNTEAFF
.	TRBV2	TRBJ2-1	TRBD2	TGTGCCAGCGCGCCGGGACTAGAGTCCGATGAGCAGTTCTTC	CASAPGLESDEQFF
.	TRBV27	TRBJ1-1	.	TGTGCCAGCAGTCCAGGGACACAAATGAACACTGAAGCTTTCTTT	CASSPGTQMNTEAFF
.	TRBV7-2	TRBJ2-1	TRBD2	TGTGCCAGCAGCTTAGGACCGGGAGGGCGGGATGAGCAGTTCTTC	CASSLGPGGRDEQFF
.	TRBV7-9	TRBJ1-5	.	TGTGCCAGCAGCTTAGACAGGGTCAATCAGCCCCAGCATTTT	CASSLDRVNQPQHF
.	TRBV7-8	TRBJ2-3	.	TGTGCCAGCAGCTTGGGCTACGGCCCTTTAGATACGCAGTATTTT	CASSLGYGPLDTQYF
.	TRBV28	TRBJ2-7	.	TGTGCCAGCAGGGGTAGCCCGCCCTACGAGCAGTACTTC	CASRGSPPYEQYF
.	TRBV18	TRBJ2-1	.	TGTGCCAGCTCACCACTGCAGCTAGCGTGGAATGAGCAGTTCTTC	CASSPLQLAWNEQFF
.	TRBV5-6	TRBJ2-5	TRBD1	TGTGCCAGCAGCAGTGGACAGGACCCAGGGGAGACCCAGTACTTC	CASSSGQDPGETQYF
once	TRBV7-8	TRBJ2-7	.	TGTGCCAGCAGCTTAGGGGCAGATTCTTACGAGCAGTACTTC	CASSLGADSYEQYF
.	TRBV7-9	TRBJ1-1	.	TGTGCCAGCAGCTTCACAGGGCGTGGTATTGAAGCTTTCTTT	CASSFTGRGIEAFF
.	TRBV3-1/TRBV3-2	TRBJ2-3	.	TGTGCCAGCAGCCAAGTGATCAAGACCCGGAGGGACACAGATACGCAGTATTTT	CASSQVIKTRRDTDTQYF
.	TRBV19	TRBJ2-7	.	TGTGCCAGTAGTATACGGCCGGGAATCGGCGCCTACGAGCAGTACTTC	CASSIRPGIGAYEQYF
.	TRBV3-1/TRBV3-2	TRBJ1-1	.	TGTGCCAGCAGCCCCGCCGGGGTTGAAGCTTTCTTT	CASSPAGVEAFF
.	TRBV6-2/TRBV6-3	TRBJ2-7	TRBD1	TGTGCCAGCAGTCGCCGGACAGGGTACCCCTTCAGCTCCTACGAGCAGTACTTC	CASSRRTGYPFSSYEQYF
.	TRBV14	TRBJ1-1	.	TGTGCCAGCAGCGGAGATATCTACACTGAAGCTTTCTTT	CASSGDIYTEAFF
.	TRBV9	TRBJ2-1	TRBD1	TGTGCCAGCAGCGCCTTACAGGGGGCATACAATGAGCAGTTCTTC	CASSALQGAYNEQFF
few	TRBV19	TRBJ2-7	TRBD1	TGTGCCAGTAGTATTCCAGGGGGCCCCTACGAGCAGTACTTC	CASSIPGGPYEQYF
.	TRBV6-6	TRBJ2-5	.	TGTGCCAGCAGCACCCTAGGGGGGGGGACCCAGTACTTC	CASSTLGGGTQYF
few	TRBV5-4	TRBJ2-1	TRBD2	TGTGCCAGCAGCTTTAGGTCTAGCGGGAGGAACAATGAGCAGTTCTTC	CASSFRSSGRNNEQFF
.	TRBV7-3	TRBJ2-3	TRBD2	TGTGCCAGCAGCCCCTACTCAGCGGGGGCTAGCACAGATACGCAGTATTTT	CASSPYSAGASTDTQYF
.	TRBV5-1	TRBJ2-3	.	TGCGCCAGCAGCTCAGGTTCACAGGATACGCAGTATTTT	CASSSGSQDTQYF
.	TRBV11-2	TRBJ1-1	.	TGTGCCAGCAGCTTAAACAGGGTAGGCACTGAAGCTTTCTTT	CASSLNRVGTEAFF
.	TRBV28	TRBJ1-3	TRBD1	TGTGCCAGCAGCCCCGGTGGGACAGGGATAAACACCATATATTTT	CASSPGGTGINTIYF
.	TRBV30	TRBJ2-1	TRBD2	TGTGCCTGGAGAGCCCCGGGAGGGTCCTACAATGAGCAGTTCTTC	CAWRAPGGSYNEQFF
.	TRBV7-2	TRBJ2-2	TRBD1	TGTGCCAGCAGCACCGGGACAGGTATCACCGGGGAGCTGTTTTTT	CASSTGTGITGELFF
.	TRBV3-1/TRBV3-2	TRBJ2-1	TRBD2	TGTGCCAGCAGCCAAAATCTAGCGGGGGGTCCCGAGTTCTTC	CASSQNLAGGPEFF
once	TRBV7-9	TRBJ1-5	.	TGTGCCAGCAGCTTACTGGGCAGCAATCAGCCCCAGCATTTT	CASSLLGSNQPQHF
.	TRBV6-2/TRBV6-3	TRBJ1-2	.	TGTGCCAGCAGTTATACGGGGACTTATGGCTACACCTTC	CASSYTGTYGYTF
.	TRBV30	TRBJ2-2	.	TGTGCCTGGAGCAGGGGCACCGGGGAGCTGTTTTTT	CAWSRGTGELFF
.	TRBV29-1	TRBJ2-1	TRBD2	TGCAGCGTTGCGTTAGACCTGGGACTACCATACCCCTTCTTC	CSVALDLGLPYPFF
few	TRBV28	TRBJ1-6	TRBD1	TGTGCCAGCAGTACGTACACGTGGGGACAGGGGCCATCACCCCTCCACTTT	CASSTYTWGQGPSPLHF
.	TRBV27	TRBJ1-5	.	TGTGCCAGCAGTTCCGGGGGGGTAGGTTGGCAGCCCCAGCATTTT	CASSSGGVGWQPQHF
many	TRBV2	TRBJ1-3	.	TGTGCCAGCAGTGAAGTTCGGAGCTCTGGAAACACCATATATTTT	CASSEVRSSGNTIYF
.	TRBV5-6	TRBJ2-7	.	TGTGCCAGCAGCTTGGTGGGGGCCAGCTCCTACGAGCAGTACTTC	CASSLVGASSYEQYF
.	TRBV28	TRBJ1-2	TRBD1	TGTGCCAGCGGAGAGGGACAGGGGCTTTTTGGCTACACCTTC	CASGEGQGLFGYTF
.	TRBV5-1	TRBJ1-1	TRBD1	TGCGCCAGCAGCTTGTCAGGGGGGACGACTGAAGCTTTCTTT	CASSLSGGTTEAFF
few	TRBV5-1	TRBJ1-1	.	TGCGCCAGCAGCTTGGGGGAGGCAAGGTACACTGAAGCTTTCTTT	CASSLGEARYTEAFF
.	TRBV18	TRBJ2-7	.	TGTGCCAGCTCACCTTATCGGCGGACACCCATCTACGAGCAGTACTTC	CASSPYRRTPIYEQYF
.	TRBV5-6	TRBJ2-3	TRBD2	TGTGCCAGCAGCTTGGCCGCTAGCGGGGTGATCACAGATACGCAGTATTTT	CASSLAASGVITDTQYF
.	TRBV9	TRBJ2-1	TRBD2	TGTGCCAGCAGCGTAGCAGCGGGGGGGCCAGGGGAGCAGTTCTTC	CASSVAAGGPGEQFF
.	TRBV20-1	TRBJ2-7	TRBD1	TGCAGTGCTAGTGCTGGGACAGGGTCCTACGAGCAGTACTTC	CSASAGTGSYEQYF
.	TRBV6-2/TRBV6-3	TRBJ2-5	TRBD2	TGTGCCAGCAGTTCCCAGCGGGAGCCGTGGGAGACCCAGTACTTC	CASSSQREPWETQYF
.	TRBV28	TRBJ2-7	.	TGTGCCAGCAGTCCGCAGGGTGTTCACTACGAGCAGTACTTC	CASSPQGVHYEQYF
.	TRBV7-9	TRBJ2-3	TRBD2	TGTGCCAGCAGCCCAAGAGGCCTAGCGGGGGACGGGGCAGATACGCAGTATTTT	CASSPRGLAGDGADTQYF
.	TRBV18	TRBJ2-2	TRBD1	TGTGCCAGCTCACTCAAAACTCCGGGACAGGGGGTGAACACCGGGGAGCTGTTTTTT	CASSLKTPGQGVNTGELFF
.	TRBV24-1	TRBJ2-3	TRBD2	TGTGCCACCAGTGACCCCGGGACTAGCGGGAGGGCCTCTGATACGCAGTATTTT	CATSDPGTSGRASDTQYF
.	TRBV7-2	TRBJ2-2	.	TGTGCCAGCAGCTACCCACGGGGAGCCGGGGAGCTGTTTTTT	CASSYPRGAGELFF
.	TRBV24-1	TRBJ2-5	TRBD1	TGTGCCACCAGTGATCCTAGGACAGGTTCGGAGACCCAGTACTTC	CATSDPRTGSETQYF
.	TRBV9	TRBJ2-7	.	TGTGCCAGCAGCCCCGATATTGGGAGCTACGAGCAGTACTTC	CASSPDIGSYEQYF
.	TRBV28	TRBJ1-4	TRBD1	TGTGCCATATCGCGACAGGGGCCTGAAAAACTGTTTTTT	CAISRQGPEKLFF
.	TRBV28	TRBJ2-3	TRBD2	TGTGCCAGCAGCCCGACTAGCGGGGGACAAGATACGCAGTATTTT	CASSPTSGGQDTQYF